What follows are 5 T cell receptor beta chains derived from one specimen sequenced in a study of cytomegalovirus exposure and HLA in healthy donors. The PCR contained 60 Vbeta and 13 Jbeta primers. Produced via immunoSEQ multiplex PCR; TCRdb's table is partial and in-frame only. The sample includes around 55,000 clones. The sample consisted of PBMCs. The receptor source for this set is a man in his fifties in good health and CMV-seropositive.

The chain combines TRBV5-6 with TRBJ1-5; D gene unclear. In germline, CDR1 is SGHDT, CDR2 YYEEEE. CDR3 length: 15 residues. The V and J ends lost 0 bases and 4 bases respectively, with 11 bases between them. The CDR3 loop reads CASSLAGNRNQPQHF. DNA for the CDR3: TGTGCCAGCAGCTTGGCCGGGAACAGAAATCAGCCCCAGCATTTT.

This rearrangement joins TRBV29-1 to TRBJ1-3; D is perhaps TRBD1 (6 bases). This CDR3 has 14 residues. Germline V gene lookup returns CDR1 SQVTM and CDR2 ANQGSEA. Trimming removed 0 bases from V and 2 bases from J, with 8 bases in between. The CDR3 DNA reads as TGCAGCGTTGAAGAGGACAGAGCTGGAAACACCATATATTTT. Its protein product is CSVEEDRAGNTIYF.

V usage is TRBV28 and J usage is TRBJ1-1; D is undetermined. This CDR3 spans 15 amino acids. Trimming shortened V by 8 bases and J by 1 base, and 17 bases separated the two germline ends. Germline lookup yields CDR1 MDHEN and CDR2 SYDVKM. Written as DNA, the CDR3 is TGTGCCAGCCTTGGAGCTTCGGCTGAGAACACTGAAGCTTTCTTT. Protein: CASLGASAENTEAFF.

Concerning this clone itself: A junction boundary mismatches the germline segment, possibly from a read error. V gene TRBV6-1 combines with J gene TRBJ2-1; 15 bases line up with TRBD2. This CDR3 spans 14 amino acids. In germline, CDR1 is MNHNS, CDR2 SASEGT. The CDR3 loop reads CASSETGLAGGVIF. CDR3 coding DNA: TGTGCCAGCAGTGAAACGGGACTAGCGGGAGGTGTAATCTTC.

The CDR3 sequence: CARSFRLAGEVEDTQYF. The DNA of the CDR3 is TGTGCCAGAAGCTTCCGACTAGCGGGGGAGGTAGAAGATACGCAGTATTTT. J is TRBJ2-3 and V is TRBV5-3; 12 nucleotides line up with TRBD2. TRBV5-3 belongs to the ORF category, with a function that is uncertain. The trim removed 2 bases at V and 5 bases at J, leaving 9 bases unmatched. CDR3 length equals 17 residues.